Each of the 12 T cell receptor beta chains below was sequenced from the same sample in a study of blood T cell repertoires in COVID-19. Assay: immunoSEQ multiplex PCR; the TCRdb copy retains only in-frame clones and omits some. Of roughly 60,000 clones listed, roughly four fifths are singletons. Sequencing was carried out using peripheral blood. These receptors came from a man at least 80 years old with COVID-19, enrolled during active disease.

The V call is TRBV5-5, the J call TRBJ1-1, with D hard to call. V was cut by 8 bases and J by 2 bases, with 16 bases left in between. The CDR3 covers 14 residues. Germline V gives CDR1 SGHKS, CDR2 YYEKEE (reference sequence). CDR3 nucleotide sequence: TGTGCCAGTCTGGAGACCTTCCGAAACACTGAAGCTTTCTTT. Amino acids: CASLETFRNTEAFF.

This chain uses TRBV28 with TRBJ1-2; D ambiguous. V lost 2 bases and J 1 base, leaving 8 bases between the germline ends. The germline V gene encodes CDR1 MDHEN and CDR2 SYDVKM. The CDR3 spans 14 residues. The CDR3 is CASSLSIINYGYTF. In DNA form, the CDR3 reads TGTGCCAGCAGTTTAAGCATTATTAACTATGGCTACACCTTC.

The gene calls are TRBV5-1 and TRBJ1-1; D not resolved. Germline CDR1 SGHRS, CDR2 YFSETQ. V gave up 2 bases and J gave up 3 bases, with 11 bases separating them. The CDR3 is 14 amino acids. CDR3 amino acids: CASSFFAADTEAFF. Written as DNA, the CDR3 is TGCGCCAGCAGCTTTTTCGCAGCGGACACTGAAGCTTTCTTT.

In DNA form, the CDR3 reads TGCAGCGCCCGGGATACAGGGGGTGGCTACAATGAGCAGTTCTTC. This translates into CSARDTGGGYNEQFF. V is TRBV29-1 and J is TRBJ2-1, with 8 positions matching TRBD1. The CDR3 consists of 15 residues. The germline V gene has CDR1 SQVTM and CDR2 ANQGSEA. The trim removed 7 bases at V and 3 bases at J, leaving 11 bases unmatched.

The chain carries TRBV19 and TRBJ1-2, with TRBD1 identical over 7 bases. In germline, CDR1 is LNHDA, CDR2 SQIVND (reference sequence). The V gene end was trimmed by 6 bases and the J gene end by 4 bases; junction bases not matched to a gene: 11. The CDR3 runs to 15 residues. CDR3 sequence reads: CASREAGGWGYGYTF. CDR3 bases: TGTGCCAGTAGAGAAGCAGGGGGTTGGGGCTATGGCTACACCTTC.

The chain couples TRBV5-8 to TRBJ2-3; 7 bases line up with TRBD2. This CDR3 is built from 15 residues. CDR1 is SGHTS, CDR2 YDEGEE, per germline. The junction had 4 bases not matched to a gene; V was cut back by 2 bases and J by 1 base. Here the CDR3 reads CASSFRTSGTDTQYF. Written as DNA, the CDR3 is TGTGCCAGCAGCTTTCGGACTAGTGGCACAGATACGCAGTATTTT.

This chain joins TRBV7-2 and TRBJ2-3; TRBD2 is a possible D gene (6 bases). V was trimmed by 5 bases and J by 6 bases, leaving 12 bases between them. CDR1 and CDR2 from the germline V gene are SGHTA and FQGNSA. This CDR3 has 13 residues. For the CDR3, the DNA is TGTGCCAGCAGCCCCGGGAGTATCGATACGCAGTATTTT. Translating gives CASSPGSIDTQYF.

A single count supports this clone. The chain employs TRBV30 and TRBJ2-3, with 7 bases aligning to TRBD1. V shed 4 bases, J shed 0 bases, and the junction held 7 bases outside the gene matches. The V gene's germline CDR1 is GTSNPN and CDR2 SVGIG (reference sequence). There are 15 residues in the CDR3. This CDR3 reads CAWTSAGGSTDTQYF. DNA of the CDR3: TGTGCCTGGACCTCGGCAGGGGGTAGCACAGATACGCAGTATTTT.

The genes are TRBV21-1 and TRBJ1-1; no check of the table's D call, TRBD1, against the DNA was made. TRBV21-1 is designated a pseudogene. The CDR3 is 15 residues long. CDR3 sequence: CASSKTGRLNTEAFF. The CDR3 DNA reads TGTGCCAGCAGCAAAACAGGACGACTGAACACTGAAGCTTTCTTT.

This clone showed up just once. CDR3 DNA: TGTGCCAGCAGAGAACAGGGGGAAGATACGCAGTATTTT. It translates to CASREQGEDTQYF. The gene calls are TRBV6-6 and TRBJ2-3; 8 bases map to TRBD1. Losses at the gene ends were 6 bases for V and 5 bases for J; bases not matched to a gene: 4. Per germline, CDR1 MNHNY and CDR2 SVGAGI (reference sequence). The CDR3 contains 13 residues.

The V call is TRBV27, the J call TRBJ2-1, with 10 bases matching TRBD2. The CDR3 spans 17 residues. V dropped 0 bases and J dropped 2; count of bases not matched to a gene: 4. Germline V gene sequence: CDR1 MNHEY, CDR2 SMNVEV (reference sequence). CDR3 residues: CASSLSLAGVAYNEQFF. In nucleotides, the CDR3 is TGTGCCAGCAGTTTATCTCTAGCGGGAGTCGCCTACAATGAGCAGTTCTTC.

This chain joins TRBV5-4 and TRBJ1-2; no clear D. Trimming stripped 4 bases from V and 0 bases from J, with 10 bases between. The CDR3 runs 14 residues. From germline, CDR1 is SGHNT and CDR2 YYREEE (reference sequence). The CDR3 sequence: CASSIRTPNYGYTF. The DNA for the CDR3 is TGTGCCAGCAGCATACGAACACCTAACTATGGCTACACCTTC.